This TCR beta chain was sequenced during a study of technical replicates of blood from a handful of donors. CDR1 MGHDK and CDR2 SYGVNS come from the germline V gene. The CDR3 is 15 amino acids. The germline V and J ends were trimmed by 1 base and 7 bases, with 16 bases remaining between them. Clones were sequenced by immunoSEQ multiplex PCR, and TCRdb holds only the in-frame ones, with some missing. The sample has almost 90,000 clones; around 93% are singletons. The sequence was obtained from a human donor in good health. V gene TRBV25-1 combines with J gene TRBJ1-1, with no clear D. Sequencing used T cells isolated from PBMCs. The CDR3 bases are TGTGCCAGCAGTGAATCTGGGCAGTTTTTCGGTGAAGCTTTCTTT. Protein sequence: CASSESGQFFGEAFF.